These T cell receptor beta chains were read from a single sample in a study of blood T cell repertoires in COVID-19. The assay was immunoSEQ multiplex PCR, and TCRdb's table has in-frame clones only and misses some. The sample contains approximately 260,000 clones, around 90% of which appear only once. The sequencing sample was made of peripheral blood. Receptors originate from a woman aged 35 to 49 with acute or convalescent COVID-19. The CDR3 runs from the conserved cysteine through the conserved F or W. A D gene is named only where the DNA matches it firmly. Size is stated for part of the rows, as once, few or many counts, or as a class when the clone is expanded.

J: TRBJ2-3
size: -
D: TRBD2
V: TRBV3-1/TRBV3-2
DNA: TGTGCCAGCAGCCAAGTCTGGGGGGGGGAGTCAGATACGCAGTATTTT
CDR3: CASSQVWGGESDTQYF

J: TRBJ2-3
size: -
D: TRBD2
V: TRBV23-1
DNA: TGCGCCAGCACCGGGGGCGGGGGGCGCGGTGTAGGTGATACGCAGTATTTT
CDR3: CASTGGGGRGVGDTQYF

J: TRBJ2-2
size: -
D: -
V: TRBV6-5
DNA: TGTGCCAGCAGTTACTCGCCAGGGAACACCGGGGAGCTGTTTTTT
CDR3: CASSYSPGNTGELFF

J: TRBJ1-3
size: -
D: -
V: TRBV7-8
DNA: TGTGCCAGCAGATTCACCCCAGGGCCTGGAAACACCATATATTTT
CDR3: CASRFTPGPGNTIYF

J: TRBJ1-4
size: -
D: -
V: TRBV2
DNA: TGTGCCAGCAGTGCCCGAGGACAGAGTGCTAATGAAAAACTGTTTTTT
CDR3: CASSARGQSANEKLFF

J: TRBJ2-5
size: -
D: -
V: TRBV30
DNA: TGTGCCTGGAGTGGTTTCCTACAAATCACTAAGGTGACCCAGTACTTC
CDR3: CAWSGFLQITKVTQYF

J: TRBJ2-4
size: once
D: -
V: TRBV12-5
DNA: TGTGCTAGTGGTTTGGTTCTGGGGCCGGATCTGCACATTCAGTACTTC
CDR3: CASGLVLGPDLHIQYF

J: TRBJ2-2
size: -
D: -
V: TRBV24-1
DNA: TGTGCCACCAGTGATTTAGACAGCCCGATTACCGGGGAGCTGTTTTTT
CDR3: CATSDLDSPITGELFF

J: TRBJ1-5
size: few
D: -
V: TRBV7-8
DNA: TGTGCCAGCAGCTTTCGAGGGAATCAGCCCCAGCATTTT
CDR3: CASSFRGNQPQHF

J: TRBJ1-5
size: -
D: TRBD1
V: TRBV9
DNA: TGTGCCAGCAGCGTAGAAGGGGGCGGTCAGCCCCAGCATTTT
CDR3: CASSVEGGGQPQHF

J: TRBJ2-3
size: -
D: TRBD1
V: TRBV2
DNA: TGTGCCGACCGGACAGGGCTGAACACAGATACGCAGTATTTT
CDR3: CADRTGLNTDTQYF